What follows describes a single TCR beta chain. It has no known antigen specificity. No much larger clone exists at a distance of one base, and base qualities are not known. These data belong to a study of T cell responses to AZD1222 COVID-19 vaccine (dated by TCRdb to about 2021). Background for the entire study: AZD1222 recipients with second doses at about 4 weeks or about 12 weeks were pooled, because spike-specific TCR depth and breadth did not differ between schedules. TCR sequencing covered roughly 230 trial participants: 200 to 220 given two doses of AZD1222 and approximately 25 given two doses of MenACWY control vaccine. Trial participants were enrolled by age into subgroups of 18-55, 56-69 and 70-plus years, and roughly 150, 30 and 60 TCR-sequenced participants, respectively, were included in these subgroups.

The CDR3 regions of human TCRbeta chains were analyzed by immunosequencing. The study's own analysis went as follows. Repertoire TCRs were checked for matches against a reference library of SARS-CoV-2-specific TCRs that had been generated using the MIRA antigen-specificity platform. Breadth was defined as the fraction of unique TCRs that were SARS-CoV-2-associated. Depth was defined as the fraction of total T cells that were SARS-CoV-2-associated. Using the MIRA data, each spike-specific TCR was assigned both to the spike region to which the TCR was reactive and to a CD4 or CD8 class. Log10-transformed breadth and depth values were compared by one-way ANOVA with Sidak's multiple comparisons tests. The table comes from immuneACCESS by way of TCRdb, which keeps in-frame sequences with V and J called. Part of the clones is missing from these tables; in studies checked, under half for an unresolved V gene and the rest for unknown reasons. V and J calls and clone size follow that table, whereas D and trimming were derived from the DNA. This sample gives about 180,000 clones in total; 90% to 95% of them show up just once. The ten top clones hold 1.5% to 2% of the sample.

Interpreted using the paper, the time point label stands for: baseline before first vaccination. Vaccinee samples came from UK trials COV001 and COV002, including a single-blind randomized controlled phase 2/3 trial of AZD1222 (ChAdOx1 nCoV-19) in healthy adults. For TCRbeta chain sequencing, PBMC samples from trial participants were taken at day 0 and at day 28 after the second dose. What the work shows at the level of the full study, not this receptor alone: Participants were mostly white British and included more females than males, and it was suggested by the authors that clonal diversity may have been underestimated. In the small 56-69-year group, the increase in depth fell short of significance, most likely because of low power. Epitopes outside the regions mutated in the B.1.351 and B.1.1.7 variants were reportedly recognized by nearly half of the unique spike-specific TCRs. After two AZD1222 doses, spike-specific TCR breadth and depth were significantly higher than at day 0 and than in MenACWY recipients. Conclusions about previously exposed vaccinees are limited, since just a handful of AZD1222 recipients were seropositive for SARS-CoV-2 at baseline. The vaccine-associated CD4 TCRs covered the entire spike protein, and the dominant responses fell in regions 160-218 and 743-854. Because no day 14 peak-response samples were available, repertoires were characterized only after the peak T cell response.

The CDR3 goes from the cysteine to the phenylalanine over 13 residues. Of the read, only the CDR3 DNA is kept; its 39 bases are in frame from base 1. Taken from the germline V gene, the CDR1 and CDR2 loops are LGHNT and FRNRAP. Here V drops 1 base and J drops 5 bases, and the junction holds 0 bases not matched to any gene. The chain is encoded by TRBV12-5 joined to TRBJ1-1, with 8 junctional bases fitting TRBD1. The specimen was peripheral blood, collected on day 0 of AZD1222 vaccination. This clonotype was obtained from an adult in good health. The CDR3 in this case is CASGLDRGTEAFF. The sequenced DNA is TGTGCTAGTGGTTTGGACAGGGGGACTGAAGCTTTCTTT.